This T cell receptor (beta chain) was sequenced in a study of blood T cells in healthy people across ages. Overall study: When template switching was applied, about one barcoded beta molecule was captured per two T cells.

The CDR3 totals 14 residues. V lost 6 bases, J lost 8 bases, and 14 bases lay in between. CDR1 MNHEY and CDR2 SVGEGT come from the germline V gene. Together with a sample-barcoded 5' primer, a J-beta primer mix was included in a second PCR lasting about 7 to 11 cycles. A template-switch adaptor that had 12 random nucleotides put a tag on each cDNA molecule. TCRdb ran MiXCR on the 5' RACE reads and lists one entry per CDR3 protein. The table records over 1,500,000 distinct CDR3 sequences, roughly 43% of them present only once. Study-wide results and limits: With age, beta diversity per million T cells declined roughly linearly, significantly by approximately 41.

In the case of this clonotype: Its antigen is unidentified.

The donors, all healthy, were Caucasians living in Russia, aged roughly 6 to 100. This receptor was taken from a human donor in good health. The sequenced sample consisted of blood. The V call is TRBV6-2 or TRBV6-3, the J call TRBJ1-6; TRBD1 might be the D (5 bases). The CDR3: CASRFSGGHSPLHF. In DNA form, the CDR3 reads TGTGCCAGCAGATTCTCCGGGGGACATTCACCCCTCCACTTT.